This TCR beta chain was observed in a study of CD8 T cells in ankylosing spondylitis (dated 2017 in TCRdb). Regarding the study in general: To find TCR variants linked to disease, the study profiled T cell receptor beta repertoires in ankylosing spondylitis patients and healthy donors. Samples of peripheral blood were taken, and for ankylosing spondylitis patients, synovial fluid was collected as well. The whole study cohort included over 85 healthy donors and 20 to 25 ankylosing spondylitis patients. Study-level results and caveats: Some motif variants had previously been reported in the synovial fluid and blood of reactive arthritis patients, which suggests shared mechanisms of disease initiation. A CD8+ phenotype was shown by the disease-linked clones, which were found at relatively low frequencies in peripheral blood. According to the report, matched synovial fluid samples from ankylosing spondylitis patients were significantly enriched for the disease-linked clones. Blood from ankylosing spondylitis patients appeared to be characterized by a TCR beta motif made up of 8 or 9 highly homologous amino acid variants.

This clonotype was recorded many times. The antigen it recognizes is unknown. Base qualities are missing; no much larger clone stands one base away. This sample was sequenced with an Illumina HiSeq 2500. TCR beta libraries were prepared by quantitative 5'-RACE with molecular barcodes. As for how the authors treated the data: A new computational method, built on a probabilistic model of VDJ rearrangement, was used to identify disease-linked TCR variants. The public reads were reanalyzed by TCRdb: fastp trimming at Q25, MiXCR alignment, in-frame beta chains only. Rows are combined by CDR3 protein, so each entry shows the most common genes and DNA. It is TCRdb's table, rather than the study itself, that gives the V and J calls and clone size. The sample includes approximately 300,000 distinct CDR3 sequences, with less than 10% observed a single time. The leading ten clones occupy about 14% of the sample.

V ends up 4 bases short and J 5 bases short, with an unmatched junction base count of 8. From the germline V gene, CDR1 is SGHRS and CDR2 is YFSETQ. The CDR3 has 15 amino acids, counting the end cysteine and phenylalanine. The read is trimmed to its CDR3 DNA, 45 bases read in frame from base 1. The clonotype originates from a male donor with ankylosing spondylitis. The chain is made from TRBV5-1 and TRBJ1-4; TRBD1 fits 7 bases in the junction. Sequencing input: blood, either unsorted or a sorted T cell fraction (not recorded which). The nucleotide sequence reads TGCGCCAGCAGCCTACCGGGACAGCAGAATGAAAAACTGTTTTTT. It translates to CASSLPGQQNEKLFF.